Sequencing of this T cell receptor (beta chain) was carried out in a study of T cells after yellow fever vaccination. TCRdb independently ran MiXCR on the 5' RACE reads; one entry per CDR3 protein. The table lists some 300,000 distinct CDR3 sequences, 8.7% of them singletons. The sample holds a few counts of this clonotype. Sequenced material: CD4+ T cells sorted from PBMCs, taken 5 days after the yellow fever booster vaccination. This sequence originates from a man aged 18 to 30 who received the YFV17D yellow fever vaccine.

The CDR3: CASSLARLAANTGELFF. The CDR3 nucleotides read TGTGCCAGCAGCTTAGCGCGACTAGCGGCGAACACCGGGGAGCTGTTTTTT. This chain joins TRBV7-9 and TRBJ2-2; 9 nucleotides align to TRBD2. Germline assignment: CDR1 SEHNR and CDR2 FQNEAQ (reference sequence). The CDR3 loop spans 17 amino acids. V lost 0 bases, J lost 0 bases, and 2 bases stayed unmatched.